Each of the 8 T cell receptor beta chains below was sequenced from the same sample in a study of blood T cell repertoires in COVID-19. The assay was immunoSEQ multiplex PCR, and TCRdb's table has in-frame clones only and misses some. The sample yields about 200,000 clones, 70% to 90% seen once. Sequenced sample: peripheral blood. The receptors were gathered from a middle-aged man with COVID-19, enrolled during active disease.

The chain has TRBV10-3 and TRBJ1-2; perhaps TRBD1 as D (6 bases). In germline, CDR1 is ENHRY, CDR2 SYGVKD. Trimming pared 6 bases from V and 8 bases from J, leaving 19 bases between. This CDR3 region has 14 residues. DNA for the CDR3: TGTGCCATCAGGGAACAGGGTTCTGCTTGGGGCTACACCTTC. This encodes CAIREQGSAWGYTF.

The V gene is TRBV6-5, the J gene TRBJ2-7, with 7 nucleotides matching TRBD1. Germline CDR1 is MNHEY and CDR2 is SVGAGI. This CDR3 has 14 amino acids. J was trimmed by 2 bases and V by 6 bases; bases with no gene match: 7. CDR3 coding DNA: TGTGCCAGCAGCCCGCCGGGACAGACCTACGAGCAGTACTTC. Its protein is CASSPPGQTYEQYF.

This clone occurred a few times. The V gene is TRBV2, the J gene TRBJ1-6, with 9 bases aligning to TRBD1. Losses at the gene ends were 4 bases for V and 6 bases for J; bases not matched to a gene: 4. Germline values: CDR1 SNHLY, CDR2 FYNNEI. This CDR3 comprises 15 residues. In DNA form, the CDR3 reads TGTGCCAGCAGTGGAGGGACAGGGTCTAATTCACCCCTCCACTTT. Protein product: CASSGGTGSNSPLHF.

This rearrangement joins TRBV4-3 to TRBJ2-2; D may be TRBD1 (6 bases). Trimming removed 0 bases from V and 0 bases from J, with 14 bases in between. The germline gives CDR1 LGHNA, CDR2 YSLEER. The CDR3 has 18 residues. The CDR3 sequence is CASSQEIPGTPNTGELFF. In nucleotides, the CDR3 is TGCGCCAGCAGCCAAGAAATCCCCGGGACACCGAACACCGGGGAGCTGTTTTTT.

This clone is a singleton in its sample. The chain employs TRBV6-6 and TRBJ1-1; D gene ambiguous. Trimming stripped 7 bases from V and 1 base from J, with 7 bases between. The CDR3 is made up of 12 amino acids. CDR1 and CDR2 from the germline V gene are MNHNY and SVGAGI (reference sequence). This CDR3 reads CASMAGNTEAFF. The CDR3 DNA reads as TGTGCCAGCATGGCTGGGAACACTGAAGCTTTCTTT.

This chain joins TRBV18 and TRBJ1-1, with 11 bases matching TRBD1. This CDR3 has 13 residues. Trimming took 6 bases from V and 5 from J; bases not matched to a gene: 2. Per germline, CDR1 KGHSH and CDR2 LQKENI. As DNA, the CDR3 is TGTGCCAGCTCTGGGACAGGGGGGACTGAAGCTTTCTTT. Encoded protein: CASSGTGGTEAFF.

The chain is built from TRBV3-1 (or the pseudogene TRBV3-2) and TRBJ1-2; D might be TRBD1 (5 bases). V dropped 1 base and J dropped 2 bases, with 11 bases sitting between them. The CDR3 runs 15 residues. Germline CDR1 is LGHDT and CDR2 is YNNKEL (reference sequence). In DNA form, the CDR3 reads TGTGCCAGCAGCCAAGGGGGGGGAGGGAACTATGGCTACACCTTC. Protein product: CASSQGGGGNYGYTF.

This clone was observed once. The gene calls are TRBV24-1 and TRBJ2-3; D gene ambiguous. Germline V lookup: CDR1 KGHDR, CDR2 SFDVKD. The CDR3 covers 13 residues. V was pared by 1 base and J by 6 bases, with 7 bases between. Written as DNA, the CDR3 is TGTGCCACCAGTGATTTCGTCACTGATACGCAGTATTTT. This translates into CATSDFVTDTQYF.